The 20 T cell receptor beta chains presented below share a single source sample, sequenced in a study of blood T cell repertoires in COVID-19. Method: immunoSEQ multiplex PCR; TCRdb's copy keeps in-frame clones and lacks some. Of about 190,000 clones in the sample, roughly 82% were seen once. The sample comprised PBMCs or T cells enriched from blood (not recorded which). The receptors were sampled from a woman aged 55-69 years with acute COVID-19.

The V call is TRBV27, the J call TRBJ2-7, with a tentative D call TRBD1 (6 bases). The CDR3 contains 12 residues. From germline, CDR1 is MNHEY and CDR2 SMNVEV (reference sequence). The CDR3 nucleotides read TGTGCTGTGGGGGCCTGGAGTTTCGAGCAGTACTTC. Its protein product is CAVGAWSFEQYF.

The CDR3 loop reads CASSAQGGAGWAEAFF. DNA for the CDR3: TGTGCCAGCAGCGCCCAGGGGGGCGCGGGGTGGGCTGAAGCTTTCTTT. The J gene is TRBJ1-1, the V gene TRBV9; 7 positions match TRBD1. The CDR3 has 16 amino acids. Germline lookup yields CDR1 SGDLS and CDR2 YYNGEE. The trim removed 3 bases at V and 6 bases at J, leaving 14 bases unmatched.

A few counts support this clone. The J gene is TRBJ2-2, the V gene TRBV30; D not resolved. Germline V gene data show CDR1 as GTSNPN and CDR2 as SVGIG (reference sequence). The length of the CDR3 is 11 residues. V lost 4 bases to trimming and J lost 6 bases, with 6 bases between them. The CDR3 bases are TGTGCCTGGAATAGAGCCGGGGAGCTGTTTTTT. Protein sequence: CAWNRAGELFF.

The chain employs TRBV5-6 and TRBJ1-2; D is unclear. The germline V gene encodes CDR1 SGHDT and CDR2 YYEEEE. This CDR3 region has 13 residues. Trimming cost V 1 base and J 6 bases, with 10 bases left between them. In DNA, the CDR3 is TGTGCCAGCAGCTTGAGGCGAGGCCATGGCTACACCTTC. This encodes CASSLRRGHGYTF.

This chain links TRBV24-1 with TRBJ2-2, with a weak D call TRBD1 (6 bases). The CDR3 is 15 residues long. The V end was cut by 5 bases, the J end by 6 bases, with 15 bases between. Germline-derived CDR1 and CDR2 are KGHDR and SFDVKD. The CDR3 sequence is CATSGSDRPAGELFF. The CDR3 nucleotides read TGTGCCACCAGTGGCTCCGACAGGCCAGCCGGGGAGCTGTTTTTT.

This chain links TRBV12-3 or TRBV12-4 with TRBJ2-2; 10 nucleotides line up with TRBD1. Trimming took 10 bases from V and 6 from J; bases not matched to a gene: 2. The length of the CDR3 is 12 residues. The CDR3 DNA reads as TGTGCCACAGGGACAGGGGCCGGGGAGCTGTTTTTT. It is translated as CATGTGAGELFF.

CDR3 nucleotides: TGCAGTGCTAGGGCGGATGGCTACACCTTC. Its translation: CSARADGYTF. This chain links TRBV20-1 with TRBJ1-2; no reliable D call. Trimming pared 3 bases from V and 6 bases from J, leaving 5 bases between. The CDR3 is 10 amino acids. CDR1 and CDR2 (germline): DFQATT, SNEGSKA (reference sequence).

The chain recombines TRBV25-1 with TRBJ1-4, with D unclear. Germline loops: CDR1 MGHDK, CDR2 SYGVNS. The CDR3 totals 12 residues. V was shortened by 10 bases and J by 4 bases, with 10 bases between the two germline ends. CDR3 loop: CANPPGNEKLFF. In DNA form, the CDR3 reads TGTGCCAACCCCCCAGGTAATGAAAAACTGTTTTTT.

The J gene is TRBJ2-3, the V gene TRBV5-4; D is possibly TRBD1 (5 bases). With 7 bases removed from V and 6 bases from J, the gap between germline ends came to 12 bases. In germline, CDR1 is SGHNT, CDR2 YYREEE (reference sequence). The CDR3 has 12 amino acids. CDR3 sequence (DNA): TGTGCCAGCGAAGGGGAACGGGATACGCAGTATTTT. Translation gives CASEGERDTQYF.

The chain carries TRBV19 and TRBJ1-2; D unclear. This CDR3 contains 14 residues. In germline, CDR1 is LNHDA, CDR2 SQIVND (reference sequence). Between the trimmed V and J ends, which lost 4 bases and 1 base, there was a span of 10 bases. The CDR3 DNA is TGTGCCAGTAGTACTCCCGGCGGTAACTATGGCTACACCTTC. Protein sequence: CASSTPGGNYGYTF.

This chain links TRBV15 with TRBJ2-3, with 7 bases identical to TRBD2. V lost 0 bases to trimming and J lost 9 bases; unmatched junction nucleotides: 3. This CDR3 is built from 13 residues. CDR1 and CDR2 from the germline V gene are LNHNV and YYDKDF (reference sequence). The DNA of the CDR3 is TGTGCCACCAGCAGAGACTACGGGGGGACGCAGTATTTT. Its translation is CATSRDYGGTQYF.

The CDR3 DNA follows: TGTGCCAGCAGCTTCAGACTAGCGGGGGAAGATACGCAGTATTTT. Its translation: CASSFRLAGEDTQYF. The rearrangement uses TRBV7-9 and TRBJ2-3; 12 positions agree with TRBD2. Germline CDR1 is SEHNR and CDR2 is FQNEAQ (reference sequence). There are 15 residues in the CDR3. V lost 3 bases and J lost 5; bases outside the gene matches: 3. The variable domain in full, completed from reference TRBV7-9 and TRBJ2-3, reads DTGVSQNPRHKITKRGQNVTFRCDPISEHNRLYWYRQTLGQGPEFLTYFQNEAQLEKSRLLSDRFSAERPKGSFSTLEIQRTEQGDSAMYLCASSFRLAGEDTQYFGPGTRLTVL.

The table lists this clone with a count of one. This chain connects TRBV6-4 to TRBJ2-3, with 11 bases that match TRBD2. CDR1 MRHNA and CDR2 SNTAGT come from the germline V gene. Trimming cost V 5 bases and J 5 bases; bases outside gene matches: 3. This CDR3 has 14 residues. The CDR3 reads CASSTSGGGDTQYF. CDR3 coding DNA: TGTGCCAGCAGTACTAGCGGGGGAGGAGATACGCAGTATTTT.

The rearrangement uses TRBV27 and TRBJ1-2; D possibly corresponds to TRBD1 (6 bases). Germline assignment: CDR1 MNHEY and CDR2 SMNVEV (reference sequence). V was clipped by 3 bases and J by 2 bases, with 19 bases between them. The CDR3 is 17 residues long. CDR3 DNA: TGTGCCAGCAGTTTCCGTCCTTGGGGGGGCGAGAACTATGGCTACACCTTC. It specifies CASSFRPWGGENYGYTF.

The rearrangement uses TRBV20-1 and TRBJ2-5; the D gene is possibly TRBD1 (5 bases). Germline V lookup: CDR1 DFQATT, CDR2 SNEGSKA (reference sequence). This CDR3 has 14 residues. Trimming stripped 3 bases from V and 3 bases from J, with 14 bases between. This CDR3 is CSASRVGAEETQYF. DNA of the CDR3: TGCAGTGCTAGTCGTGTTGGGGCTGAAGAGACCCAGTACTTC.

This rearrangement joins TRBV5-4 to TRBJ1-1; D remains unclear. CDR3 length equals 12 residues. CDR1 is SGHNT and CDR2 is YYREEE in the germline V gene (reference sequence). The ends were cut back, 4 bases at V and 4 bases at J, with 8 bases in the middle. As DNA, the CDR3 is TGTGCCAGCAGCCCGGTTGGCACTGAAGCTTTCTTT. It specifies CASSPVGTEAFF.

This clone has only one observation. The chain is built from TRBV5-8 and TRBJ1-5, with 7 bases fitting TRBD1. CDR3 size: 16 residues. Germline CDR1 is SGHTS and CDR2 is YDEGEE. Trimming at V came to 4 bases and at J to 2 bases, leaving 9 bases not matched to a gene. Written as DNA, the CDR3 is TGTGCCAGCAGCCTAGGGACAGCCTTGGGCAATCAGCCCCAGCATTTT. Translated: CASSLGTALGNQPQHF. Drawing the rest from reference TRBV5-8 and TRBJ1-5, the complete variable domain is EAGVTQSPTHLIKTRGQQATLRCSPISGHTSVYWYQQALGLGLQFLLWYDEGEERNRGNFPPRFSGRQFPNYSSELNVNALELEDSALYLCASSLGTALGNQPQHFGDGTRLSIL.

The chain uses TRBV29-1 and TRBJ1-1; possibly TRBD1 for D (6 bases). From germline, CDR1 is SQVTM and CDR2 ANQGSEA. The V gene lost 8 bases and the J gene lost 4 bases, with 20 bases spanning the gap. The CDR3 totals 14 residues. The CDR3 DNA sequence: TGCAGCTCCGGACCCCGACAGGTAGGCACTGAAGCTTTCTTT. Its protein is CSSGPRQVGTEAFF.

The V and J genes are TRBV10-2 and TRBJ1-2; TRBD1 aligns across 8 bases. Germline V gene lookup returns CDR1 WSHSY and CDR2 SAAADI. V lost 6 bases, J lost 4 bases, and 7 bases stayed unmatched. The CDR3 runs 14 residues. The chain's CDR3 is CASRDRGVGYGYTF. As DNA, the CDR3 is TGCGCCAGCAGAGACAGGGGAGTGGGCTATGGCTACACCTTC.

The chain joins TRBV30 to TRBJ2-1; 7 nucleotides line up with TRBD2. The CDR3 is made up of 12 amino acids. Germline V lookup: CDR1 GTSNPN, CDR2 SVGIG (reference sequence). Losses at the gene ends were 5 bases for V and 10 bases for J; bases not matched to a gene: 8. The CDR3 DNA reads TGTGCCTGGCGCCCGGGGGGAGCGGAGCAGTTCTTC. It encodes CAWRPGGAEQFF.